Listed below are T cell receptor beta chains from one sample, sequenced in a study of identical twins. TCRdb reanalysed the 5' RACE reads using MiXCR and keeps one entry per CDR3 protein. The sample holds 690,000 or so distinct CDR3 sequences; over 8.5% are singletons and the top ten take approximately 0.94%. These data were also reused for a study on yellow fever vaccine responses in identical twins.

Material for sequencing was PBMCs. The receptors originated from a woman between 18 and 29 years old in good health. CDR3s include the opening cysteine and the closing phenylalanine or tryptophan. The D gene is left open where the match is weak.

TRBV28	TRBD1	TRBJ1-1	CASSFRVQGATGVGGTEAFF
TRBV7-9	-	TRBJ2-7	CASSPARTSTYEQYF
TRBV21-1	-	TRBJ2-1	CASTGTSEYNEQFF
TRBV24-1	TRBD1	TRBJ1-5	CATSDSGTGKNQPQHF
TRBV4-2	TRBD2	TRBJ2-7	CASSQGVSGGMYEQYF
TRBV18	-	TRBJ1-1	CASSPPGQNTEAFF
TRBV24-1	-	TRBJ2-5	CATSDSRRGSQETQYF
TRBV7-2	TRBD2	TRBJ2-1	CASSTNSGGPPYNEQFF
TRBV12-3/TRBV12-4	-	TRBJ1-5	CASTHGGGQPQHF
TRBV7-2	TRBD2	TRBJ2-7	CASSSPGLAVYEQYF
TRBV29-1	-	TRBJ2-1	CSVEIQGQISYNEQFF
TRBV5-1	TRBD1	TRBJ2-7	CASYKGQGSYEQYF
TRBV7-2	-	TRBJ1-6	CASSSNTYTALHF
TRBV10-3	TRBD2	TRBJ2-1	CAISEPTSDEQFF
TRBV7-9	TRBD2	TRBJ2-1	CASSLATSGRKWNEQFF
TRBV20-1	-	TRBJ2-1	CSAEPYDQSHLGVEQFF
TRBV11-2	-	TRBJ2-3	CASSLDSSGTDTQYF
TRBV7-2	TRBD1	TRBJ2-7	CASSLSTGTEQYF
TRBV10-3	TRBD1	TRBJ1-1	CAISGQGAEAEAFF
TRBV6-1	TRBD2	TRBJ2-1	CASSPYRLAGGMGNEQFF
TRBV12-5	TRBD2	TRBJ2-5	CASGYGTSGEETQYF
TRBV4-2	-	TRBJ2-7	CASSQGASRGRGYEQYF
TRBV28	-	TRBJ2-5	CASKAGKVVQETQYF
TRBV27	-	TRBJ2-1	CASRRAGPYNEQFF
TRBV3-1	TRBD1	TRBJ2-7	CASSRQGAYEQYF
TRBV20-1	-	TRBJ2-7	CSARTPTDNYEQYF
TRBV2	-	TRBJ2-3	CASRRDTQYF
TRBV12-3/TRBV12-4	-	TRBJ2-1	CASSFQGPLLNEQFF
TRBV7-2	-	TRBJ2-5	CASSFGGQPQESQYF
TRBV3-1	-	TRBJ2-5	CASSQDRGRGTGLATQYF
TRBV6-1	-	TRBJ1-4	CASSRGARGATNEKLFF
TRBV29-1	TRBD1	TRBJ2-5	CSGDRQETQYF
TRBV6-1	-	TRBJ2-1	CASTPGVVEGDEQFF
TRBV6-5	TRBD1	TRBJ2-1	CASSHTGANEQFF
TRBV7-9	-	TRBJ2-6	CASSSRGAFSGANVLTF
TRBV20-1	-	TRBJ2-5	CSARDRQETQYF
TRBV29-1	-	TRBJ2-1	CNHLPCRSSYNEQFF
TRBV9	-	TRBJ1-6	CASSSSYNSPLHF
TRBV7-2	-	TRBJ2-7	CASSLGPDGSTKQYF
TRBV6-1	TRBD2	TRBJ2-7	CASSVPSSGRTSYEQYF
TRBV5-1	-	TRBJ2-7	CASSLAGEVYEQYF
TRBV5-1	TRBD1	TRBJ1-1	CASSLDPFGQGYREAFF
TRBV28	-	TRBJ2-1	CASSLYIGSSYNEQFF
TRBV18	-	TRBJ2-1	CASSQLEGMGVVVQFF
TRBV7-9	-	TRBJ2-3	CASSLLIPDTQYF
TRBV27	-	TRBJ2-6	CASSRHRGPGANVLTF
TRBV12-3/TRBV12-4	-	TRBJ1-2	CASSQLGGAGGYTF
TRBV5-1	TRBD1	TRBJ1-1	CASSAGTGRNTEAFF